This TCR beta chain was identified during a study of shared clonotypes between healthy human individuals. None of the donors, who were healthy HIV-negative adults, had recently had acute infections or vaccinations. The CDR3 extends over 12 amino acids. Germline lookup yields CDR1 ENHRY and CDR2 SYGVKD. In this sample, this clone turned up a few times. Its ends do not fully match the called genes, so a read error is possible. Deep was the level at which the assay was run. In the study's own analysis: There were no quality scores in the junction-only immunoSEQ sequences, so filtering differed. Produced via immunoSEQ multiplex PCR; TCRdb's table is partial and in-frame only. That table gives V, J and clone size, and the DNA gave D and trimming. The sample carries about 470,000 clones, around 75% recorded once.

V is TRBV10-3 and J is TRBJ1-1; D gene ambiguous. Sequencing input: PBMCs. This TCR came from a woman between 40 and 55 years old in good health. Some clones in this sample may be carry-over from other donors' samples. In DNA form, the CDR3 reads TGTGCCATCATGGGAGTGAAAACTGAAGCTTTCTTT. Protein: CAIMGVKTEAFF.